This T cell receptor beta chain was found in a study of PD-L1 blockade in urothelial cancer. Study findings and constraints: Durable-benefit cases showed more tumor-associated blood clone expansion at 3 weeks.

CDR1 MNHGY and CDR2 SAAAGT come from the germline V gene. Trimming shortened V by 6 bases and J by 1 base, and 19 bases separated the two germline ends. The length of the CDR3 is 17 residues. This clone has a handful of counts. The antigen is unknown. Method: immunoSEQ multiplex PCR; TCRdb's copy keeps in-frame clones and lacks some. Found here are about 35,000 clones, roughly 36% of them singletons; the top ten hold around 8.9%. This rearrangement joins TRBV6-8 to TRBJ1-3; unclear D gene. The source was tumor tissue, collected before atezolizumab (anti-PD-L1) treatment. The receptor comes from a man aged 55 to 70 with urothelial cancer. The CDR3 DNA is TGTGCCAGCAGACCCGGACGGCGTGAGTGGTCTGGAAACACCATATATTTT. This sequence encodes CASRPGRREWSGNTIYF.